This TCR beta chain was observed in a study of follicular helper T cells after annual influenza vaccination. Study-level points and caveats: Rare clonotypes were missed; only about 10-23% of cells gave TCRB.

Indicated time point: 2014-2015 season, 7 days after vaccination. Sorted cTfh were non-naive CD4+CXCR5+PD-1+, either ICOS+CD38+ or ICOS-CD38-. This clone appeared a few times. Its target is unknown. Some clones are missing from TCRdb's copy, which holds only in-frame ones; the method was immunoSEQ multiplex PCR. The sample consists of about 15,000 clones, approximately 84% of them appearing once. This TCR was sampled from an adult who received the influenza vaccine. The material was CXCR5+ CD38- circulating T follicular helper cells from blood, obtained 7 days after influenza vaccination. Subset in this sample: circulating Tfh, non-naive CD4+CXCR5+PD-1+ (ICOS+CD38+ or ICOS-CD38-).

CDR3: CASSIVQRGSEKLFF. DNA for the CDR3: TGTGCCAGTAGTATAGTGCAGAGGGGGAGTGAAAAACTGTTTTTT. The chain combines TRBV19 with TRBJ1-4; perhaps TRBD1 as D (6 bases). This CDR3 is 15 amino acids long. V was clipped by 1 base and J by 7 bases, with 13 bases between them. Germline-derived CDR1 and CDR2 are LNHDA and SQIVND (reference sequence).